This T cell receptor (beta chain) was sequenced in a study of tumor and adjacent non-tumor tissue in lung cancer. Study-wide context: Patients comprised about a dozen adenocarcinoma, 2 squamous cell carcinoma and 1 small cell lung cancer. The patients, around 10 men and 5 or 6 women, were about 31 to 76 with stage I to III disease. On average, productive TCRbeta reads reached around 4 million per sample. Broader study findings: In normal lung, the top 100 clones were significantly more dominant than in tumor.

V was cut by 6 bases and J by 7 bases, with 19 bases left in between. The CDR3 runs to 15 residues. Germline CDR1 reads MNHNS; CDR2 reads SASEGT. No cell sorting was done before RNA was extracted from the tissue. Distant lung tissue was collected more than 3 cm away from the tumor edge. TCRbeta libraries were built with three rounds of nested PCR, modified from ARM-PCR. Via MiXCR, TCRdb re-called the multiplex PCR reads, giving one row per CDR3 protein. The top ten clones hold approximately 30% of a sample with around 50,000 distinct CDR3 sequences, about 68% of them seen once. Concerning this clonotype: Antigen unknown.

This TCR came from a woman aged 70-85 years with non-small cell lung cancer. Specimen: distant non-tumor lung tissue. The V call is TRBV6-1, the J call TRBJ2-1, with TRBD2 as a possible D gene (5 bases). The CDR3 spells CASRLSSSGRNEQFF. The DNA of the CDR3 is TGTGCCAGCAGACTATCGAGTAGTGGGAGAAATGAGCAGTTCTTC.